The subject of this entry is one T cell receptor beta chain. This sample stems from a study of neurological immune-mediated disorders. V was pared by 10 bases and J by 3 bases, with 13 bases between. The germline V gene encodes CDR1 ENHRY and CDR2 SYGVKD. The CDR3 is made up of 13 amino acids. TCRdb passed the 5' RACE reads through MiXCR, listing each CDR3 protein once. The sample holds about 66,000 distinct CDR3 sequences, less than 5.5% seen once. The sequencing sample was made of PBMCs. The clonotype originates from a man aged 25 to 45 with multiple sclerosis. This chain joins TRBV10-3 and TRBJ1-5; D is unclear. The CDR3, as DNA: TGTGCCACCGCTACGGAACCCAATCAGCCCCAGCATTTT. It encodes CATATEPNQPQHF.